This TCR beta chain was retrieved from a study of metastatic and nonmetastatic thyroid tumors. Turning to the study itself: The comparison covered peripheral blood and tumor or nodule tissue in malignant and benign thyroid patients.

Patients underwent thyroid surgery, and none had received any treatment before it. CDR3 length equals 15 residues. V shed 1 base and J shed 7 bases, with 17 bases lying between them. Germline V gene sequence: CDR1 SGDLS, CDR2 YYNGEE. Study-wide points: For both blood and tumor, malignant thyroid tumors reportedly showed significantly higher TCR beta diversity than benign nodules did.

Original data processing: CDR3 differences across clinicopathological groups were used to build a distant-metastasis classifier for papillary thyroid cancer. TCRdb reassembled clones from the PCR reads with MiXCR. TCRdb, not the authors, supplied the V and J calls. Altogether 19,000 or so clones are present, about 30% being singletons, with the ten largest covering about a fifth. This clone was recorded many times. The antigen is unknown. This rearrangement joins TRBV9 to TRBJ1-2, with no clear D. The source of this sequence is a female donor with papillary thyroid cancer or a benign thyroid nodule (not recorded which). Some clones in this sample may be carry-over from other donors' samples. Specimen: blood. The CDR3 loop is CASSVNRHDIFGYTF. The CDR3 DNA sequence: TGTGCCAGCAGCGTAAACAGACACGATATTTTTGGCTACACCTTC.